This TCR beta chain is drawn from a study of T cells expressing NK-cell markers. TCRdb re-called the 5' RACE reads; one entry per CDR3 protein, DNA not given. The sample has under 500,000 distinct CDR3 sequences. The CDR3 contains 14 residues. CDR1 and CDR2 from the germline V gene are MNHEY and SMNVEV (reference sequence). Sequencing input: blood T cells: a sorted CD56 or NKG2C T cell subset, CD4+ or CD8+ T cells, or bulk PBMC T cells (not recorded which). The source is a woman between 18 and 69 years old in good health. V usage is TRBV27 and J usage is TRBJ1-1; the D call from TCRdb, TRBD1, cannot be confirmed without DNA. CDR3 sequence reads: CASRGQGRATEAFF.